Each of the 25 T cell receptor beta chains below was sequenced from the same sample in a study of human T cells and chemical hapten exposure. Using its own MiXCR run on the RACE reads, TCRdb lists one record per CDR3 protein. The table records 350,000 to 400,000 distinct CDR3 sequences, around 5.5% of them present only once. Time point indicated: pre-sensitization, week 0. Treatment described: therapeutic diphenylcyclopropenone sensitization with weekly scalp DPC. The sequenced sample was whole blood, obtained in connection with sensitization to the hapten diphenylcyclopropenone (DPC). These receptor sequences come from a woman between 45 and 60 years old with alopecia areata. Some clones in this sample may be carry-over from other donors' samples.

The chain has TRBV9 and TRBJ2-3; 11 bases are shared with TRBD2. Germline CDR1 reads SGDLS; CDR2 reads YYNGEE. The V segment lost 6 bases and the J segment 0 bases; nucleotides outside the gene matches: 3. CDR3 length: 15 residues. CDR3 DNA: TGTGCCAGCACGGCTAGCGGGAGGAGCACAGATACGCAGTATTTT. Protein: CASTASGRSTDTQYF.

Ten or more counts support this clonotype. The CDR3 reads CATSDRRLAGGPDTQYF. The DNA of the CDR3 is TGTGCCACCAGTGACCGCAGACTAGCGGGGGGGCCAGATACGCAGTATTTT. V usage is TRBV24-1 and J usage is TRBJ2-3; 14 nucleotides match TRBD2. Germline V gene sequence: CDR1 KGHDR, CDR2 SFDVKD. J was trimmed by 4 bases and V by 4 bases; bases with no gene match: 6. This CDR3 has 17 amino acids.

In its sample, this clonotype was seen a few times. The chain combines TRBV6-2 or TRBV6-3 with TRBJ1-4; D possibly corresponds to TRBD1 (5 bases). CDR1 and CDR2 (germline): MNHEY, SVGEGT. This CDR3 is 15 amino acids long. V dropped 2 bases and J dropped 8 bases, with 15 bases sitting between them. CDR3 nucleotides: TGTGCCAGCAGTTACGAAGGGGAATGGGAAGAAAAACTGTTTTTT. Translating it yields CASSYEGEWEEKLFF.

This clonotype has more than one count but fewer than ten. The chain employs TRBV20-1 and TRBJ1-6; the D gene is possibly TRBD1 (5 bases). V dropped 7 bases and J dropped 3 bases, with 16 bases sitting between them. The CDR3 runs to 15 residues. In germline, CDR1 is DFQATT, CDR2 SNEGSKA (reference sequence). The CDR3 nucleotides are TGCAGTGTCACGCGAGGGGCGTACTATAATTCACCCCTCCACTTT. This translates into CSVTRGAYYNSPLHF.

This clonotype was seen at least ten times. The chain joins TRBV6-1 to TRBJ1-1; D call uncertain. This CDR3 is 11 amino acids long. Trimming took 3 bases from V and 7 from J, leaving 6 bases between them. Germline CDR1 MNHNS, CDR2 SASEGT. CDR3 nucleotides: TGTGCCAGCAGTGAGAACTTTGAAGCTTTCTTT. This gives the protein CASSENFEAFF.

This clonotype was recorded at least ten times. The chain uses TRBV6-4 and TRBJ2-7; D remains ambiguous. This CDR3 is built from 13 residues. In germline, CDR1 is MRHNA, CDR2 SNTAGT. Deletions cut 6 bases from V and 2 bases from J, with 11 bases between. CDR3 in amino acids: CASSLDRTYEQYF. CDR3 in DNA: TGTGCCAGCAGCCTGGACCGAACCTACGAGCAGTACTTC.

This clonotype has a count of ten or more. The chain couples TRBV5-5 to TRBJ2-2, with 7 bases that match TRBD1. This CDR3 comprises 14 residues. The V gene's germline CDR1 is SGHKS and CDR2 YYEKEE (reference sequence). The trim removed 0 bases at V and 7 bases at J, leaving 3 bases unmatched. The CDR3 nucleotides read TGTGCCAGCAGCTTGGGACAGGGAGTCGGGGAGCTGTTTTTT. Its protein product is CASSLGQGVGELFF.

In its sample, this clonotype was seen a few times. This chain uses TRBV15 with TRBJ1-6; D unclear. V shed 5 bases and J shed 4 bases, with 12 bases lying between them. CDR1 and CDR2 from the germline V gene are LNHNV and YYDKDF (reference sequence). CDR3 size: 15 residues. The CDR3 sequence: CATSGRTAYNSPLHF. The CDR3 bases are TGTGCCACCAGCGGAAGGACGGCATATAATTCACCCCTCCACTTT.

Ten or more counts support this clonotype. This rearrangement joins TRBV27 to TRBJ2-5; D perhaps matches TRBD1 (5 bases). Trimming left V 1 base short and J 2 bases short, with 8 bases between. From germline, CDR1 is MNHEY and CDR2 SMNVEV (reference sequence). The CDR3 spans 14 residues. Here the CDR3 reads CASSLWGPQETQYF. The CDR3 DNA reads TGTGCCAGCAGTTTATGGGGCCCTCAAGAGACCCAGTACTTC.

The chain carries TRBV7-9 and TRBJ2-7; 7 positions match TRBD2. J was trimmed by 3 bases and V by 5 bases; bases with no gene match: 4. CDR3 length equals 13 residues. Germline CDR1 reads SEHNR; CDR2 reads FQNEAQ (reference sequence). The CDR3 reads CASSAPSGYEQYF. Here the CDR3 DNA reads TGTGCCAGCAGCGCACCTAGCGGCTACGAGCAGTACTTC. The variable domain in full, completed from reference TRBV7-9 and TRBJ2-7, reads DTGVSQNPRHKITKRGQNVTFRCDPISEHNRLYWYRQTLGQGPEFLTYFQNEAQLEKSRLLSDRFSAERPKGSFSTLEIQRTEQGDSAMYLCASSAPSGYEQYFGPGTRLTVT.

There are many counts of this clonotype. CDR3 DNA: TGTGCCAGCAGCGGGGGGGGCACAGATACGCAGTATTTT. This codes for CASSGGGTDTQYF. V is TRBV5-4 and J is TRBJ2-3; 7 nucleotides agree with TRBD2. The V gene's germline CDR1 is SGHNT and CDR2 YYREEE (reference sequence). V was clipped by 4 bases and J by 1 base; unmatched bases: 0. The CDR3 extends over 13 amino acids.

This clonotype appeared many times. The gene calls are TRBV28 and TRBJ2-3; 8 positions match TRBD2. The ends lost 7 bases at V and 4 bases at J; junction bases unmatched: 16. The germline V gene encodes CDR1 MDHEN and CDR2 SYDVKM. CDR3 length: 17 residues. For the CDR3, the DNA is TGTGCCAGCACCCCCCTAGCGGGCGCAGCCCCTCCAGATACGCAGTATTTT. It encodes CASTPLAGAAPPDTQYF.

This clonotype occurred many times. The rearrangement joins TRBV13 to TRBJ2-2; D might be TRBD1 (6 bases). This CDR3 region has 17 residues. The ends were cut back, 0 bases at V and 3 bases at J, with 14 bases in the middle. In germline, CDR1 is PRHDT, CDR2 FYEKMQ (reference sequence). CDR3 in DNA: TGTGCCAGCAGCTTAGGTCGTCAGGGGATAGACACCGGGGAGCTGTTTTTT. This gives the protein CASSLGRQGIDTGELFF.

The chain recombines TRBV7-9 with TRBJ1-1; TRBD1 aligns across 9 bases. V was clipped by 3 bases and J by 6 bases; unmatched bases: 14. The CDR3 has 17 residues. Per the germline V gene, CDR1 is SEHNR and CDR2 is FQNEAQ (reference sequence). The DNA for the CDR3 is TGTGCCAGCAGCTTCAGATCCAGGGGACAGGGAGTTCCTGAAGCTTTCTTT. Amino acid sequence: CASSFRSRGQGVPEAFF.

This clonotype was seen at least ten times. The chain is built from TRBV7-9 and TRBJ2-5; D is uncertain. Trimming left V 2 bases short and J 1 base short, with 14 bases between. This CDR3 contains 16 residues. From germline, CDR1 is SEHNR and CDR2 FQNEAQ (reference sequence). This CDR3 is CASSLRYPPGQETQYF. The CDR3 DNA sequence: TGTGCCAGCAGCTTAAGGTATCCCCCCGGCCAAGAGACCCAGTACTTC.

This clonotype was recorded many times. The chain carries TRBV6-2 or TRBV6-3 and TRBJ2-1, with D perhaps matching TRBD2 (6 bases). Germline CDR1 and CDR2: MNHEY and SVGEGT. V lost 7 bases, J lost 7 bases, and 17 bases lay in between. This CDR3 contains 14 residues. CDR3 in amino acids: CASNPAGLANEQFF. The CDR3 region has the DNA TGTGCCAGCAACCCCGCCGGCCTAGCGAATGAGCAGTTCTTC.

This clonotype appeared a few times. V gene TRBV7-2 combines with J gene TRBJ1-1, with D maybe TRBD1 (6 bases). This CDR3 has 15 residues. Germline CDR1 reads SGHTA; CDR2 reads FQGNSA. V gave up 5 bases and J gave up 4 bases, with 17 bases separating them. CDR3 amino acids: CASSPRGQRGTEAFF. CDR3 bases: TGTGCCAGCAGCCCACGAGGACAGAGAGGCACTGAAGCTTTCTTT. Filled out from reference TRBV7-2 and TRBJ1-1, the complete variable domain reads GAGVSQSPSNKVTEKGKDVELRCDPISGHTALYWYRQSLGQGLEFLIYFQGNSAPDKSGLPSDRFSAERTGGSVSTLTIQRTQQEDSAVYLCASSPRGQRGTEAFFGQGTRLTVV.

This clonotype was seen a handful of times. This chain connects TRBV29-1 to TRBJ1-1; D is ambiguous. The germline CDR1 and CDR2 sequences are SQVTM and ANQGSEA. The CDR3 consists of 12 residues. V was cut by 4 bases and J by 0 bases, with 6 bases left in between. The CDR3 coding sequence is TGCAGCGTTGTGACAATGAACACTGAAGCTTTCTTT. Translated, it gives CSVVTMNTEAFF.

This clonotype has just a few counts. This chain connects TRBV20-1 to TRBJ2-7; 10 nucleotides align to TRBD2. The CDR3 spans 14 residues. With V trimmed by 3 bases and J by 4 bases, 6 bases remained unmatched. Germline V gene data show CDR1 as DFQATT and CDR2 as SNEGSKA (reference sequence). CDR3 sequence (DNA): TGCAGTGCTAGGACTAGCGGGTGGTTGTACGAGCAGTACTTC. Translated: CSARTSGWLYEQYF.

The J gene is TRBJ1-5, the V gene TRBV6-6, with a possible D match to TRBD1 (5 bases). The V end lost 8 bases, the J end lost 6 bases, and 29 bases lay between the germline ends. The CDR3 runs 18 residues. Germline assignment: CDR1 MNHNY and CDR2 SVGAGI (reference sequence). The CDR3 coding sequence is TGTGCCAGCCGTCCCGGGACTATGTTTGGGGCTTGGAGTCAGCCCCAGCATTTT. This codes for CASRPGTMFGAWSQPQHF.

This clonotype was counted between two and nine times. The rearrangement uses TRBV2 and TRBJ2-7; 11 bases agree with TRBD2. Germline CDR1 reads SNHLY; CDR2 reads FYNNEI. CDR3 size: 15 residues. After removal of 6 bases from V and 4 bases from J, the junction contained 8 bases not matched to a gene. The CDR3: CASSLGLAEDYEQYF. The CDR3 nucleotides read TGTGCCAGCAGCCTGGGACTAGCGGAGGATTACGAGCAGTACTTC.

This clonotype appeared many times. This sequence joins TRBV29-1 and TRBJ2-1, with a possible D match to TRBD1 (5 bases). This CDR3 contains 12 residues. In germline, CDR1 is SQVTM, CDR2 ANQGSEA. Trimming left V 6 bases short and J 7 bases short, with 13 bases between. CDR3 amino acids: CSVVGQNNEQFF. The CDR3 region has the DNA TGCAGCGTCGTGGGGCAGAATAATGAGCAGTTCTTC.

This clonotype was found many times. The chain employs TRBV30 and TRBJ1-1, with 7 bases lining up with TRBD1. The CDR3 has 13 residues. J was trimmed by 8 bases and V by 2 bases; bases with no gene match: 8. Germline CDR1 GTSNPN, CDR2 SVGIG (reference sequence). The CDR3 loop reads CAWSPGQGGEAFF. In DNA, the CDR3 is TGTGCCTGGAGTCCGGGGCAGGGGGGAGAAGCTTTCTTT.

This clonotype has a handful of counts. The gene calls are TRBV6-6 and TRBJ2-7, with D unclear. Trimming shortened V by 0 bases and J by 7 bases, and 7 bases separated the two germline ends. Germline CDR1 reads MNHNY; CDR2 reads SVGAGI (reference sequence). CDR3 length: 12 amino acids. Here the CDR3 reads CASSYSRSEQYF. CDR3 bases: TGTGCCAGCAGTTACTCGCGGTCAGAGCAGTACTTC.

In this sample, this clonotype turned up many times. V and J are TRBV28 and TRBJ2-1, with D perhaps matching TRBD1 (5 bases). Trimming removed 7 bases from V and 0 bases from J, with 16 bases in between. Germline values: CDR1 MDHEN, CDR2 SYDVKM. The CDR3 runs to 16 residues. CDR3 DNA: TGTGCCAGCACTCCTTCAGGGCCTAGCTCCTACAATGAGCAGTTCTTC. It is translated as CASTPSGPSSYNEQFF.